This TCR beta chain was captured in a study of patients and donors after allogeneic stem cell transplantation. One entry per CDR3 protein results from TCRdb running MiXCR on the RT-PCR reads. The data contain some 960,000 distinct CDR3 sequences, roughly 18% of them seen just once; the ten biggest clones take up around 6%. CDR3 size: 16 residues. V was pared by 4 bases and J by 4 bases, with 5 bases of the junction left unmatched. Germline assignment: CDR1 KGHDR and CDR2 SFDVKD. The material sequenced was blood, either unsorted or a sorted T cell fraction (not recorded which). The source of this sequence is a human donor who was either an allogeneic HSCT recipient or a stem cell or donor lymphocyte infusion donor (not recorded which). It is not recorded whose cells these are; they may come from a transplant donor. The chain couples TRBV24-1 to TRBJ2-3, with TRBD2 identical over 12 bases. The CDR3 DNA reads as TGTGCCACCAGTGAACGGACTAGCGGGACTGCAGATACGCAGTATTTT. Encoded protein: CATSERTSGTADTQYF.